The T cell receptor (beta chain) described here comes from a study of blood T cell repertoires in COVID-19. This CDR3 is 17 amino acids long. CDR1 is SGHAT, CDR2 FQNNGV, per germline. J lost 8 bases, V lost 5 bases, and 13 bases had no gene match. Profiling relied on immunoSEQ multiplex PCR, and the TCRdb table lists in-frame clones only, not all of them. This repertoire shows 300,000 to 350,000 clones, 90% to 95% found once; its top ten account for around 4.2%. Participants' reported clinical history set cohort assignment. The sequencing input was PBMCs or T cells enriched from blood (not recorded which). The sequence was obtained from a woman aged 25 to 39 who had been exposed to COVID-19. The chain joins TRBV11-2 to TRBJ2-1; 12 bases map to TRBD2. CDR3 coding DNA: TGTGCCAGCAGCCAGAGGGCTAGCGGGGGGGTCCTCCATGAGCAGTTCTTC. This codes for CASSQRASGGVLHEQFF.